This TCR beta chain was documented in a study of T cells in Graves' hyperthyroidism and ophthalmopathy. There are a few counts of this clonotype. Germline V CDR1 and CDR2: SEHNR, FQNEAQ (reference sequence). This CDR3 contains 12 residues. V was shortened by 0 bases and J by 8 bases, with 7 bases between the two germline ends. Amplified TCR beta CDR3 regions came from RNA transcripts. HTBI primers were employed in a first-round RT-PCR of the TCR CDR3. A single record per CDR3 protein comes from TCRdb applying MiXCR to the multiplex PCR reads. There are 350,000 to 400,000 distinct CDR3 sequences in the sample; about 18% occur only once, and 40% lies in the top ten.

Sequenced: blood. This receptor was taken from a young man with Graves' ophthalmopathy. The V call is TRBV7-9, the J call TRBJ1-2, with D uncertain. The CDR3 sequence is CASSLAHGGYTF. The CDR3 nucleotides are TGTGCCAGCAGCTTAGCCCACGGCGGCTACACCTTC.